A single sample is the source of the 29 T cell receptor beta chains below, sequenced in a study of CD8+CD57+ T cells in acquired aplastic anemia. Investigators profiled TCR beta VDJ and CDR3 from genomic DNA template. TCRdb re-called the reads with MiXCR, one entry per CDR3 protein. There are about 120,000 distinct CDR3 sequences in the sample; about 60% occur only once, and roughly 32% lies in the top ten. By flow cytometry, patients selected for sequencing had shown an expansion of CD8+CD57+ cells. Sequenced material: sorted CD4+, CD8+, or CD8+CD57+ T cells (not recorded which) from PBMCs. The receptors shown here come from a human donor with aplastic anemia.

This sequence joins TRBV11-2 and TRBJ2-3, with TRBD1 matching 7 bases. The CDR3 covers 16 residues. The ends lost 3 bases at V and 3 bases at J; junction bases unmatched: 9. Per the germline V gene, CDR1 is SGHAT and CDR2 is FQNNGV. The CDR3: CASSFRRDSYTDTQYF. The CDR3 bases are TGTGCCAGCAGCTTTCGCAGGGACAGCTATACAGATACGCAGTATTTT.

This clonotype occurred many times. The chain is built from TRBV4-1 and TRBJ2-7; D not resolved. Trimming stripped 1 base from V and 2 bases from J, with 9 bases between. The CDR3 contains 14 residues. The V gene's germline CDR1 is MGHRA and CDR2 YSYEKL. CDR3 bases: TGCGCCAGCAGCCAAGGCGCCTTCACCTACGAGCAGTACTTC. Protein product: CASSQGAFTYEQYF.

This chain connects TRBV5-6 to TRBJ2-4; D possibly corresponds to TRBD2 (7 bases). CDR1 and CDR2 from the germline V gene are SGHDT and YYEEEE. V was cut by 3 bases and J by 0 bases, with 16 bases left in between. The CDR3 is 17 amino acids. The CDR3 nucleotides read TGTGCCAGCAGCTCCCCACAGGGAGGGATAGCCAAAAACATTCAGTACTTC. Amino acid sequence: CASSSPQGGIAKNIQYF.

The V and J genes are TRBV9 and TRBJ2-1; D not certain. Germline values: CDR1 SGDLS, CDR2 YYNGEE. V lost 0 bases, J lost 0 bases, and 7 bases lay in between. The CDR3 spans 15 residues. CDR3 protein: CASSVDESSYNEQFF. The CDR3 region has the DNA TGTGCCAGCAGCGTAGACGAGAGCTCCTACAATGAGCAGTTCTTC. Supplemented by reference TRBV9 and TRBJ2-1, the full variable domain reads DSGVTQTPKHLITATGQRVTLRCSPRSGDLSVYWYQQSLDQGLQFLIQYYNGEERAKGNILERFSAQQFPDLHSELNLSSLELGDSALYFCASSVDESSYNEQFFGPGTRLTVL.

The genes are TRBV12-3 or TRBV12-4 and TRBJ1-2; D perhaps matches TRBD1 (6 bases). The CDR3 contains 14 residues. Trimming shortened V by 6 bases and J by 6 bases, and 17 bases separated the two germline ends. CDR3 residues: CASRALRGTNGYTF. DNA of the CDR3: TGTGCCAGCAGGGCACTCAGGGGTACTAATGGCTACACCTTC.

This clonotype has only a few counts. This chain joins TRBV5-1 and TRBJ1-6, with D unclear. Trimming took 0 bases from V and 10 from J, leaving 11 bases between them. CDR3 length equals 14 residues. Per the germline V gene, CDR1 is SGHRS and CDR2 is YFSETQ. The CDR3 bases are TGCGCCAGCAGCTTGGAGACATTGGGGTCACCCCTCCACTTT. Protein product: CASSLETLGSPLHF.

The CDR3 DNA is TGTGCCAGCAGCGAGGAGCCAGGGACTGGCGAGCAGTACTTC. Its protein product is CASSEEPGTGEQYF. This chain links TRBV9 with TRBJ2-7; tentatively, D is TRBD2 (6 bases). Trimming stripped 3 bases from V and 6 bases from J, with 16 bases between. Germline V lookup: CDR1 SGDLS, CDR2 YYNGEE. The CDR3 is made up of 14 amino acids.

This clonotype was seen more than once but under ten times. CDR3 coding DNA: TGTGCCACCAGTGATGCGGACAGGGCATCGGGGGCCAACGTCCTGACTTTC. Encoded protein: CATSDADRASGANVLTF. The V gene is TRBV24-1, the J gene TRBJ2-6; 8 bases map to TRBD1. V gave up 3 bases and J gave up 4 bases; unmatched junction bases: 7. The CDR3 length is 17 residues. Per the germline V gene, CDR1 is KGHDR and CDR2 is SFDVKD.

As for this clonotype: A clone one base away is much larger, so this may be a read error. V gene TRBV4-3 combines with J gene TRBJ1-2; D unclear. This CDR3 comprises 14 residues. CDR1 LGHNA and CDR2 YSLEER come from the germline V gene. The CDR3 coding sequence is TGCGCCGGCAGCCAAGAAAACAAACTCCATGGCTACACCTTC. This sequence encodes CAGSQENKLHGYTF.

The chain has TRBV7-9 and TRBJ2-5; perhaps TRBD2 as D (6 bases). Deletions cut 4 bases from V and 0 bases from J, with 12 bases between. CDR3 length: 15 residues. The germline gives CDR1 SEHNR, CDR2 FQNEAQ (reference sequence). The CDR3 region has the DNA TGTGCCAGCAGCTCCACGGGAGAGTACCAAGAGACCCAGTACTTC. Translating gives CASSSTGEYQETQYF.

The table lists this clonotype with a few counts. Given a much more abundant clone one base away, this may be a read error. This CDR3 reads CASSDRGMQKSF. The CDR3 DNA is TGTGCCAGCAGCGACAGGGGGATGCAAAAATCTTTT. The chain carries TRBV7-2 and TRBJ1-4; 9 bases are shared with TRBD1. The CDR3 consists of 12 residues. CDR1 is SGHTA and CDR2 is FQGNSA in the germline V gene.

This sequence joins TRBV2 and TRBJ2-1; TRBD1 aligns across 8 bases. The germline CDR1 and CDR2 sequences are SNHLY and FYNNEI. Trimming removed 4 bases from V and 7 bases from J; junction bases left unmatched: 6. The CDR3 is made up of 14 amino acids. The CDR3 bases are TGTGCCAGCAGTGTTAACAGGGGGTCGAATGAGCAGTTCTTC. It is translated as CASSVNRGSNEQFF.

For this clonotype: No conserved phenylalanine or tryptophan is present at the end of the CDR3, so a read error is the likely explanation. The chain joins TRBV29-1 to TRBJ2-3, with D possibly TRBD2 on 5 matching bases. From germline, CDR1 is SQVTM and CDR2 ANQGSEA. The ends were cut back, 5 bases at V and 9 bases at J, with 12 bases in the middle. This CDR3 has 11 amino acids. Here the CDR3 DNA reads TGCAGCGTTCGGACTGCCAGGACGCAGTATTCT. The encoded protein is CSVRTARTQYS.

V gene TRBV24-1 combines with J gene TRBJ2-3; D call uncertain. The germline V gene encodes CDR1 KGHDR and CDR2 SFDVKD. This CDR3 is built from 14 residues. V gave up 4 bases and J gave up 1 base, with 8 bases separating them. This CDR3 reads CATSDPDGTDTQYF. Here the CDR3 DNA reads TGTGCCACCAGTGACCCGGACGGCACAGATACGCAGTATTTT.

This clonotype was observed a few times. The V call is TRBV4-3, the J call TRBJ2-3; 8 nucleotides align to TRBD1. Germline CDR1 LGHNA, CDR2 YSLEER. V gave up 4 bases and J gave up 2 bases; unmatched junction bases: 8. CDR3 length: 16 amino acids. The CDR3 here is CASSPDRGPTTDTQYF. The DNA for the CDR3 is TGCGCCAGCAGCCCCGACAGGGGCCCTACCACAGATACGCAGTATTTT.

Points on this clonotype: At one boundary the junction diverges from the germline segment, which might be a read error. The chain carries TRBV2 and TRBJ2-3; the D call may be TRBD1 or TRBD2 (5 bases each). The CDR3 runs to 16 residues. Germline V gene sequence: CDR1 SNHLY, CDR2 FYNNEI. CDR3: CATSDSGGVSTDTQYF. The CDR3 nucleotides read TGTGCCACCAGTGATTCTGGGGGAGTTAGCACAGATACGCAGTATTTT.

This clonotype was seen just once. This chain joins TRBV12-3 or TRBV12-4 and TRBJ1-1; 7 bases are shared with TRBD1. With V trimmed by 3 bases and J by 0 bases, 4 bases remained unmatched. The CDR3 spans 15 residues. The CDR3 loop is CASSFDRAMNTEAFF. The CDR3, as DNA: TGTGCCAGCAGTTTCGACAGGGCGATGAACACTGAAGCTTTCTTT.

In DNA form, the CDR3 reads TGCAGTGCTAGAGAGTGGGGCGCGAGCACAGATACGCAGTATTTT. This codes for CSAREWGASTDTQYF. This chain links TRBV20-1 with TRBJ2-3, with D possibly being TRBD1 (5 bases). Between the trimmed V and J ends, which lost 0 bases and 0 bases, there was a span of 10 bases. The germline V gene encodes CDR1 DFQATT and CDR2 SNEGSKA (reference sequence). This CDR3 comprises 15 residues.

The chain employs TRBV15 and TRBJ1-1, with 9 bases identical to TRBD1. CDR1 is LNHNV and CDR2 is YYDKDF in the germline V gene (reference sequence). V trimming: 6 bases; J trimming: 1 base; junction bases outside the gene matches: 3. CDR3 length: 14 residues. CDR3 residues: CATSPDRGNTEAFF. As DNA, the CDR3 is TGTGCCACCAGTCCGGACAGGGGGAACACTGAAGCTTTCTTT.

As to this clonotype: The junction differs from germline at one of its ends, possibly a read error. CDR3 in amino acids: CASSTLFGNTYEQYF. Here the CDR3 DNA reads TGTGCCAGCAGTACGCTATTTGGGAACACCTATGAGCAGTACTTC. The rearrangement links TRBV27 to TRBJ2-7; D gene uncertain. The V gene's germline CDR1 is MNHEY and CDR2 SMNVEV (reference sequence). CDR3 length: 15 residues.

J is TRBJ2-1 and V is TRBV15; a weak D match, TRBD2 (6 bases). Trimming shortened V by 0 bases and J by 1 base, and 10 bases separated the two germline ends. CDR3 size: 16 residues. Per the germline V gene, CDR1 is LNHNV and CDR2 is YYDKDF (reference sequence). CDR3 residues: CATSRDSGVSYNEQFF. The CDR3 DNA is TGTGCCACCAGCAGAGATTCGGGAGTTTCCTACAATGAGCAGTTCTTC.

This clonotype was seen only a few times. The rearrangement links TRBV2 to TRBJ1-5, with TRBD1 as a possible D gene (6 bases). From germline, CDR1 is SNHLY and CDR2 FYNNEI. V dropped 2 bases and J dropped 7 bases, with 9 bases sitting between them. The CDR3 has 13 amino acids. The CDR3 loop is CASSEQQGQPQHF. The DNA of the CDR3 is TGTGCCAGCAGTGAACAACAGGGCCAGCCCCAGCATTTT.

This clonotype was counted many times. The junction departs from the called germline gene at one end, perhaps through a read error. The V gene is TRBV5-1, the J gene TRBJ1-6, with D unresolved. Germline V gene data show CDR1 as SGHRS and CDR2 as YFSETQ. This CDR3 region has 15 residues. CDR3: CASSSGPMYNSPLHF. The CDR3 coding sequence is TGCGCCAGCAGCTCCGGACCGATGTATAACTCACCCCTCCACTTT.

The CDR3 sequence: CASSPGVSSYEQYF. Written as DNA, the CDR3 is TGTGCCAGCAGCCCCGGGGTGAGCTCCTACGAGCAGTACTTC. The chain uses TRBV7-6 and TRBJ2-7, with TRBD2 as a possible D gene (5 bases). Looked up from germline, CDR1 is SGHVS and CDR2 is FNYEAQ. The CDR3 loop spans 14 amino acids. With 5 bases removed from V and 0 bases from J, the gap between germline ends came to 11 bases.

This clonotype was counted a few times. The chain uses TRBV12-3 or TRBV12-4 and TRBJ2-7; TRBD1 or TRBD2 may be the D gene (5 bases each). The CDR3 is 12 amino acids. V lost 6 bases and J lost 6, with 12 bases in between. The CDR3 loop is CASSQAGGEQYF. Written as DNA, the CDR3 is TGTGCCAGCAGCCAAGCTGGGGGCGAGCAGTACTTC.

This CDR3 reads CASSYYSLGALAGGSGELFF. DNA for the CDR3: TGTGCCAGCAGTTACTACAGCCTCGGGGCGCTAGCGGGGGGAAGCGGGGAGCTGTTTTTT. V usage is TRBV6-2 or TRBV6-3 and J usage is TRBJ2-2, with TRBD2 identical over 11 bases. The CDR3 length is 20 residues. Germline V CDR1 and CDR2: MNHEY, SVGEGT. V lost 1 base and J lost 7; bases outside the gene matches: 17.

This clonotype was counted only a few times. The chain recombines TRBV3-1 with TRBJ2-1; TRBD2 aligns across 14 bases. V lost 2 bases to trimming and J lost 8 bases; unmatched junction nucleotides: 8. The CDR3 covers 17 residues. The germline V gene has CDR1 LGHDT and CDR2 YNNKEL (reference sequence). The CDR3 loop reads CASSQRTTSGRDHEQFF. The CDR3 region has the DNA TGTGCCAGCAGCCAACGCACGACTAGCGGGAGGGATCATGAGCAGTTCTTC.

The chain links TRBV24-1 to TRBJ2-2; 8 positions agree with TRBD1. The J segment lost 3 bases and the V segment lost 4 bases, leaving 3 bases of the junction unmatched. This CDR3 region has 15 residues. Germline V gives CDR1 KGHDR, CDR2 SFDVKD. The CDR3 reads CATSEPDRDTGELFF. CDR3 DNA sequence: TGTGCCACCAGTGAACCGGACAGGGACACCGGGGAGCTGTTTTTT.

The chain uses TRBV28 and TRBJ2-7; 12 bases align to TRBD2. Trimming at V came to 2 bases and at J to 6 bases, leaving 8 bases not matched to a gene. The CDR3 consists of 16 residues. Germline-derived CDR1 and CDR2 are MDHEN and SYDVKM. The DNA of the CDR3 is TGTGCCAGCAGTTTAGCGACTAGCGGGAGTACGGGCGAGCAGTACTTC. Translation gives CASSLATSGSTGEQYF.